These 9 T cell receptor beta chains share one sample of origin, sequenced in a study of naive and memory T cell subsets. Amplification of ligated cDNA took four PCR rounds with SP2 and nested alpha and beta constant primers. MiXCR, applied by TCRdb to the 5' RACE reads, yields one record per CDR3 protein. The sample contains more than 45,000 distinct CDR3 sequences, 4% to 5% of which appear only once. A UMI-containing oligonucleotide was joined by 3' ligation to the TCR cDNA template. The receptors here all came from a female donor in good health.

This clonotype was seen many times. J is TRBJ1-1 and V is TRBV7-9; TRBD1 agrees at 12 bases. The CDR3 runs to 16 residues. The germline V gene encodes CDR1 SEHNR and CDR2 FQNEAQ (reference sequence). Losses at the gene ends were 5 bases for V and 10 bases for J; bases not matched to a gene: 14. CDR3 residues: CASSPPGQGAGGVAFF. The CDR3 DNA reads TGTGCCAGCAGCCCCCCGGGACAGGGGGCCGGAGGGGTAGCTTTCTTT.

This clonotype was seen many times. V is TRBV3-1 and J is TRBJ1-2; maybe TRBD1 (5 bases). V was shortened by 4 bases and J by 4 bases, with 10 bases between the two germline ends. Germline CDR1 LGHDT, CDR2 YNNKEL (reference sequence). This CDR3 contains 13 residues. The CDR3: CASSPGSSYGYTF. DNA for the CDR3: TGTGCCAGCAGCCCAGGGAGCTCCTATGGCTACACCTTC.

This clonotype was detected ten times or more. The chain links TRBV28 to TRBJ2-4; D is perhaps TRBD2 (7 bases). Trimming took 6 bases from V and 9 from J, leaving 18 bases between them. Germline V lookup: CDR1 MDHEN, CDR2 SYDVKM. This CDR3 contains 14 residues. Written as DNA, the CDR3 is TGTGCCAGCAGGGGGGCGGGGGAAAGCGGCATTCAGTACTTC. Protein sequence: CASRGAGESGIQYF. The full variable domain, rest sourced from reference TRBV28 and TRBJ2-4, is DVKVTQSSRYLVKRTGEKVFLECVQDMDHENMFWYRQDPGLGLRLIYFSYDVKMKEKGDIPEGYSVSREKKERFSLILESASTNQTSMYLCASRGAGESGIQYFGAGTRLSVL.

This clonotype was detected many times. V gene TRBV6-5 combines with J gene TRBJ2-7, with D tentatively TRBD2 (6 bases). Trimming removed 5 bases from V and 5 bases from J, with 22 bases in between. The CDR3 contains 16 residues. Germline CDR1 is MNHEY and CDR2 is SVGAGI. The CDR3 spells CASSPFNGSPSHEQYF. The CDR3 nucleotides read TGTGCCAGCAGTCCCTTCAACGGGAGTCCGAGCCACGAGCAGTACTTC.

This clonotype appeared many times. J is TRBJ1-1 and V is TRBV20-1, with a possible D match to TRBD1 (6 bases). Germline V gene data show CDR1 as DFQATT and CDR2 as SNEGSKA (reference sequence). With 4 bases removed from V and 1 base from J, the gap between germline ends came to 16 bases. The CDR3 contains 15 residues. The CDR3 sequence: CSANEDWTANTEAFF. CDR3 coding DNA: TGCAGTGCTAACGAAGATTGGACAGCGAACACTGAAGCTTTCTTT.

This clonotype was detected many times. This chain uses TRBV9 with TRBJ2-6; weak D call: TRBD1 (5 bases). The V end lost 0 bases, the J end lost 0 bases, and 16 bases lay between the germline ends. CDR1 is SGDLS, CDR2 YYNGEE, per germline. The CDR3 is made up of 19 amino acids. This CDR3 reads CASSVGPKGAVSGANVLTF. CDR3 nucleotides: TGTGCCAGCAGCGTAGGCCCCAAAGGGGCAGTCTCTGGGGCCAACGTCCTGACTTTC.

This clonotype was found many times. The genes are TRBV24-1 and TRBJ2-1, with TRBD2 matching over 7 bases. This CDR3 comprises 17 residues. The germline gives CDR1 KGHDR, CDR2 SFDVKD. Unmatched junction bases numbered 8, after V lost 4 bases and J lost 0 bases. The CDR3 is CATSENSGKSSYNEQFF. CDR3 sequence (DNA): TGTGCCACCAGTGAAAACAGCGGGAAGAGCTCCTACAATGAGCAGTTCTTC.

This clonotype was found many times. The rearrangement links TRBV12-3 or TRBV12-4 to TRBJ2-1, with D tentatively TRBD1 or TRBD2 (5 bases each). The V end was cut by 1 base, the J end by 9 bases, with 19 bases between. The CDR3 has 16 residues. CDR3 sequence (DNA): TGTGCCAGCAGTTTAGAAGCCGGGACCCCGTTTTTTGAGCAGTTCTTC. This sequence encodes CASSLEAGTPFFEQFF.

This clonotype was recorded at least ten times. The chain links TRBV3-1 to TRBJ1-1, with D tentatively TRBD1 (5 bases). This CDR3 has 13 residues. The V and J ends lost 5 bases and 6 bases respectively, with 13 bases between them. Germline CDR1 and CDR2: LGHDT and YNNKEL (reference sequence). For the CDR3, the DNA is TGTGCCAGCAGCGTCACAGGCACCCCTGAAGCTTTCTTT. Translating gives CASSVTGTPEAFF.